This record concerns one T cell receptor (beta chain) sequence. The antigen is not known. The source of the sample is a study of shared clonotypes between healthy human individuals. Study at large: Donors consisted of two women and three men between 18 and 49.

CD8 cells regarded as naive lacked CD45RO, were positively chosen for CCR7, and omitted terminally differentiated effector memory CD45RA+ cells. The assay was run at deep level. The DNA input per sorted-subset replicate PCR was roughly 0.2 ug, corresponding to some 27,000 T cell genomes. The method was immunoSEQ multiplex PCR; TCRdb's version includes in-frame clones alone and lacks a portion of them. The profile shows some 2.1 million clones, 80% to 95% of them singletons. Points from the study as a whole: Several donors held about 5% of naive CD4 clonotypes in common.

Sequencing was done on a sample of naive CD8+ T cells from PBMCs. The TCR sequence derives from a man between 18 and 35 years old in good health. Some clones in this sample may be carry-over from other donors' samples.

CDR3 DNA: TGTGCCAGCAGCGTGGGTGGTGATGAATACGAGCAGTACTTC. Translation gives CASSVGGDEYEQYF. The chain combines TRBV9 with TRBJ2-7, with D hard to call. Germline V lookup: CDR1 SGDLS, CDR2 YYNGEE. The CDR3 length is 14 residues. V was shortened by 2 bases and J by 4 bases, with 13 bases between the two germline ends. The variable domain in full, completed from reference TRBV9 and TRBJ2-7, reads DSGVTQTPKHLITATGQRVTLRCSPRSGDLSVYWYQQSLDQGLQFLIQYYNGEERAKGNILERFSAQQFPDLHSELNLSSLELGDSALYFCASSVGGDEYEQYFGPGTRLTVT.